This TCR beta chain was recovered during a study of OX40 agonist ivuxolimab in advanced cancers. Here immunoSEQ multiplex PCR was the method, and the copy in TCRdb shows in-frame clones only, minus some. The sample includes tens of thousands of clones, 80% to 90% of them seen just once. Sequencing used CD4+ or CD8+ T cells sorted from blood, obtained in a trial of the OX40 agonist ivuxolimab. The source is an adult with an advanced solid tumor such as melanoma, head and neck, liver or kidney cancer.

The CDR3 loop reads CASSGVSFVGQPQHF. The CDR3, as DNA: TGTGCCAGCAGTGGGGTCTCTTTCGTAGGTCAGCCCCAGCATTTT. The chain joins TRBV28 to TRBJ1-5, with D unclear. V was cut by 5 bases and J by 6 bases, with 17 bases left in between. The CDR3 has 15 residues. Germline V CDR1 and CDR2: MDHEN, SYDVKM.